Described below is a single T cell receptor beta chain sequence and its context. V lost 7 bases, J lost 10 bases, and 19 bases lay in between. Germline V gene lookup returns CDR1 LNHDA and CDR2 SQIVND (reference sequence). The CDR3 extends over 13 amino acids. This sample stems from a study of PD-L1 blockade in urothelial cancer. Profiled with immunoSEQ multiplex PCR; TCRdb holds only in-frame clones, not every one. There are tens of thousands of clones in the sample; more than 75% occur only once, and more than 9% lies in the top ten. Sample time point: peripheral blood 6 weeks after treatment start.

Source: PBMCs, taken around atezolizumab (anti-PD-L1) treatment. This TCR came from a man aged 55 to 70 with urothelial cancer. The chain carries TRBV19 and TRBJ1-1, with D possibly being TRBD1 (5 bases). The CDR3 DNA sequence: TGTGCCAGTAATCCCCTAGGGGCGGAGGGAGCTTTCTTT. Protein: CASNPLGAEGAFF.